This T cell receptor (beta chain) was observed in a study of siplizumab effects on memory and regulatory T cells (dated by TCRdb to about 2019). Regarding the study in general: The effect of the anti-CD2 antibody siplizumab on alloreactive T-cell subsets was examined in allogeneic mixed lymphocyte reactions constructed from human PBMCs. General conclusions and limits of the study: Unstimulated naive T cells appeared to be more diverse than memory T cells, and naive cells seemed to make a substantial contribution to the alloresponse. Among mappable alloreactive CD4+ clones, an average Treg-derived fraction of less than 70% was observed with siplizumab, compared with more than 25% in control reactions. Whether proliferating Tregs from siplizumab cultures were suppressive was not functionally confirmed. Because sequences at frequencies below about 10^-5 were poorly captured, only a minor fraction of alloreactive clones could be mapped back to unstimulated subsets. Siplizumab significantly lowered the cumulative frequency of alloreactive sequences that could be traced to unstimulated CD4+ memory T cells. For roughly 80-97% of proliferating CD4+ or CD8+ clones, no naive or memory phenotype could be assigned.

Of note for this clone: It lacks a known antigen. No qualities accompany the bases; no much larger clone lies one base away.

Sorted unstimulated T cells and proliferating T cells recovered from mixed lymphocyte reactions were subjected to TCRbeta CDR3 sequencing. Fresh whole blood from over eight HLA-typed healthy donors served as the source for isolating PBMCs. To map where alloreactive clones came from, unstimulated CD4+ non-regulatory T cells were FACS-sorted. Germline trimming: 4 bases from V, 5 bases from J; junction bases outside gene matches: 9. Including the terminal cysteine and phenylalanine, the CDR3 comprises 14 residues. The entry retains the CDR3 DNA only, 42 bases that are in frame from base 1. CDR1 and CDR2, looked up from the germline V gene, are SGHTS and YDEGEE. The method was the immunoSEQ multiplex PCR assay. The deep sequencing platform assayed around 95,000 TCR templates per sample. Genomic DNA extracted from sorted T cells was the material used for TCRbeta CDR3 sequencing. Per the authors' processing: Clonal analysis of TCRbeta CDR3 data was done in the R programming language. Unstimulated samples were compared with post-reaction CFSE-low samples to define alloreactive CD4+ and CD8+ clones. By matching sequences to the repertoires of sorted unstimulated Treg and non-Treg cells, each alloreactive CD4+ clone was assigned a regulatory or non-regulatory origin. Imported from immuneACCESS, the table was reduced by TCRdb to in-frame sequences with V and J called. These copies leave out some clones; in studies compared against another copy, an unresolved V gene accounts for under half, and the cause of the remainder is not known. V, J and clone size derive from that table, while D and trimming were established from the DNA sequence. Within this sample are approximately 94,000 clones, with about 94% of them counted one time only. The ten largest make up 1% to 1.5% of the sample.

This TCR was sampled from a human donor in good health. The sample comprised non-Treg CD4+ T cells sorted from blood. The sample's cell subset or site, from its label and the paper: FACS-sorted unstimulated CD4+ non-regulatory T cells. The chain is made from TRBV5-8 and TRBJ2-7, and TRBD1 aligns with 7 junction nucleotides. The sequenced DNA is TGTGCCAGCAGCCCGCGACAGGGTACCCACGAGCAGTACTTC. Its protein is CASSPRQGTHEQYF.